The entry that follows covers one TCR beta chain sequence. Its matching antigen is unknown. Germline trimming cut 0 bases from V and 2 bases from J; bases unmatched to any gene: 3. CDR3 size: 15 residues. Germline V lookup: CDR1 SGHNT, CDR2 YYREEE (reference sequence). Isolated RNA was reverse transcribed in full, so expressed TCRB transcripts were sequenced. Only in-frame clones appear in the TCRdb table, and some are missing; sequencing was by immunoSEQ multiplex PCR. The table shows about 370,000 clones, with around 9.6% occurring only once. The data stem from a study of beta chain features in type 1 diabetes. Findings and limits, study-wide: The study found moderately but significantly shorter TCRB CDR3s in all four CD4+ subsets of Type 1 diabetes patients. A pattern of fewer insertions and more deletions at VDJ junctions was seen in type 1 diabetes patients.

This TCR derives from a young man with type 1 diabetes. Sequencing was done on a sample of central memory CD4+ T cells from blood. The chain links TRBV5-4 to TRBJ2-3; the match to TRBD2 covers 7 bases. In nucleotides, the CDR3 is TGTGCCAGCAGCTTGGTTCGGGGGGACACAGATACGCAGTATTTT. It yields the protein CASSLVRGDTDTQYF.